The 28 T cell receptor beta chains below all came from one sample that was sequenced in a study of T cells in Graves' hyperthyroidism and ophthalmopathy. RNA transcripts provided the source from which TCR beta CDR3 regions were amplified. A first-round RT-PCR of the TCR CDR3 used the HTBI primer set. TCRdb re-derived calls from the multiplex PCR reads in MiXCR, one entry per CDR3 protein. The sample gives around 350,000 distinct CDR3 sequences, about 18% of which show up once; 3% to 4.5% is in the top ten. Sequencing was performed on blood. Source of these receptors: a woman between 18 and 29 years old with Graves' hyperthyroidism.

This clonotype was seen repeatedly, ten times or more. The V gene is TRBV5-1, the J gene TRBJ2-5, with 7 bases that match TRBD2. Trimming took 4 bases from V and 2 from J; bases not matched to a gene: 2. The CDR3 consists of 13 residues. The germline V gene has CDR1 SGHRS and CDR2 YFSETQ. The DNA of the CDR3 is TGCGCCAGCAGCCCTAGCGGACAAGAGACCCAGTACTTC. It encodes CASSPSGQETQYF.

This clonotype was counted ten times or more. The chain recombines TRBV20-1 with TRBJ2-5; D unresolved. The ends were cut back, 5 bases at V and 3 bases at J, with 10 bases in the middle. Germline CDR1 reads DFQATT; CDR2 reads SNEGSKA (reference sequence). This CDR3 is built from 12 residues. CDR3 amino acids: CSALRFKETQYF. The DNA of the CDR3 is TGCAGTGCTCTGCGGTTTAAAGAGACCCAGTACTTC.

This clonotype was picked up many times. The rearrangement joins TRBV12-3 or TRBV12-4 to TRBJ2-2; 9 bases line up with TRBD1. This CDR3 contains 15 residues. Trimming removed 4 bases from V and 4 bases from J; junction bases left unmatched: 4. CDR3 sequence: CASSWGQGGTGELFF. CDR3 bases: TGTGCCAGCAGTTGGGGACAGGGCGGCACCGGGGAGCTGTTTTTT.

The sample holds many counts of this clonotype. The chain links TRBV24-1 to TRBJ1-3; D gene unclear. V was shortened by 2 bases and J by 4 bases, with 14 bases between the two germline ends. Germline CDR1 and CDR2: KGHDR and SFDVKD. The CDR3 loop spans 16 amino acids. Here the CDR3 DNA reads TGTGCCACCAGTGATTCGGAACCTTCAGGAGGAAACACCATATATTTT. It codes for CATSDSEPSGGNTIYF.

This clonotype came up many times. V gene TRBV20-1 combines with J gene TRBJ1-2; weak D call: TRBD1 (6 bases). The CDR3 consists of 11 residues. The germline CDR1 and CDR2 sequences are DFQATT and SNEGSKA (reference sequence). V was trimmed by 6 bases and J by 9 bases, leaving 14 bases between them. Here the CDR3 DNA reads TGCAGTGCCCCAACAGGGTTGAGCTACACCTTC. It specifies CSAPTGLSYTF.

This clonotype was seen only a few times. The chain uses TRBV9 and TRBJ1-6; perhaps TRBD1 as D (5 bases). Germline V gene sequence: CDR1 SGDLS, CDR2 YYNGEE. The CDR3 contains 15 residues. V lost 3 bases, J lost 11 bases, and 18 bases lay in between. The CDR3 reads CASSAGQGAGTPLHF. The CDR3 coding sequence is TGTGCCAGCAGCGCGGGCCAGGGTGCGGGGACACCCCTCCACTTT.

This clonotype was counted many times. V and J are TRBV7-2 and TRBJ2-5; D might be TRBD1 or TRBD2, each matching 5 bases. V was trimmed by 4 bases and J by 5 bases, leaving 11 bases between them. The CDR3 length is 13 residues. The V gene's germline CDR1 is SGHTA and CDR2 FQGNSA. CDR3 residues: CASSYGTGETQYF. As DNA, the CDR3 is TGTGCCAGCAGCTACGGGACGGGGGAGACCCAGTACTTC.

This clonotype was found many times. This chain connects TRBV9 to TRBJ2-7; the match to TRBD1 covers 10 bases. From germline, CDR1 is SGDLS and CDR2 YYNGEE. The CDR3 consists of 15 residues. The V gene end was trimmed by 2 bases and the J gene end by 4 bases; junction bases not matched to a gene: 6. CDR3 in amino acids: CASSVETGQGYEQYF. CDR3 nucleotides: TGTGCCAGCAGCGTGGAAACGGGACAGGGGTACGAGCAGTACTTC.

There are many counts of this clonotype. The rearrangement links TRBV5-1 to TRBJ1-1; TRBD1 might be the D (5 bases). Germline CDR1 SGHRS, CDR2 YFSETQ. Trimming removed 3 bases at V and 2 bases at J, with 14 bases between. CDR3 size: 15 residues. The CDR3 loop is CASSYRDGSNTEAFF. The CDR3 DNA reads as TGCGCCAGCAGCTACCGGGACGGTAGCAACACTGAAGCTTTCTTT.

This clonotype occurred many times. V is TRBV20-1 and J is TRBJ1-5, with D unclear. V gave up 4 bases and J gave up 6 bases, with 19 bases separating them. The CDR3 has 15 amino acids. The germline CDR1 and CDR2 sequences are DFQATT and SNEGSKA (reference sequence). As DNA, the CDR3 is TGCAGTGCTACTCAGCCTCGGGGAGAGGGTCAGCCCCAGCATTTT. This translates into CSATQPRGEGQPQHF.

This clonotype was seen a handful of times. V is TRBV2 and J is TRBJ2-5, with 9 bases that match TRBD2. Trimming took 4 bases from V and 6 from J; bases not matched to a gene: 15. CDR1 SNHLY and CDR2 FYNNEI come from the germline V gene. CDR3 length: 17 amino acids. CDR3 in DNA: TGTGCCAGCAGTGTCCCCCGCGGCGGGGGGGCAGGGAAGACCCAGTACTTC. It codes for CASSVPRGGGAGKTQYF.

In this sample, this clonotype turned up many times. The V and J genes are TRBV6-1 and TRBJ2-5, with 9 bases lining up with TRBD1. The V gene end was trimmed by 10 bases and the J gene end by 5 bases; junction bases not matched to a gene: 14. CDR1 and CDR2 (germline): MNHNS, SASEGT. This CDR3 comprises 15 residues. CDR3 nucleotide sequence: TGTGCCACGCATTCTTCCACAGGGGGCGGTGAGACCCAGTACTTC. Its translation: CATHSSTGGGETQYF.

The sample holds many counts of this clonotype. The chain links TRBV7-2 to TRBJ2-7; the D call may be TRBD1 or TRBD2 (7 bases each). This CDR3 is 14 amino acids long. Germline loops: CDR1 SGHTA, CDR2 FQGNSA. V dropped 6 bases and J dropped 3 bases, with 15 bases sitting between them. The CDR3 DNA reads TGTGCCAGCAGGGAGGGGGGGGACAGCTACGAGCAGTACTTC. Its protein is CASREGGDSYEQYF.

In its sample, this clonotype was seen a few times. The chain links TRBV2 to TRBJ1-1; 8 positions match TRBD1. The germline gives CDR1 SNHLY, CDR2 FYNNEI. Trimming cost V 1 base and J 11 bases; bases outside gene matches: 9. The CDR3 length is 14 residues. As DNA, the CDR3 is TGTGCCAGCAGTGAAGAGACAGGGGTTGAGGGCGCTTTCTTT. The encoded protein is CASSEETGVEGAFF.

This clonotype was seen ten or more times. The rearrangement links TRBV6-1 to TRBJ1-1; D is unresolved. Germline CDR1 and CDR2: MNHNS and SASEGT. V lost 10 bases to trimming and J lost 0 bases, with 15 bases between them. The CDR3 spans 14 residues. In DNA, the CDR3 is TGTGCCACCTCCCGAGGCATCATGAACACTGAAGCTTTCTTT. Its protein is CATSRGIMNTEAFF.

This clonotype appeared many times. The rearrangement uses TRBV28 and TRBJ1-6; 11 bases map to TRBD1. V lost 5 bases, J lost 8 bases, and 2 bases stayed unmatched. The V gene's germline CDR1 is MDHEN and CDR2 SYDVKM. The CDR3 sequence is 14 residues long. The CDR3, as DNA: TGTGCCAGCAGTGGACAGGGGGCTGATTCACCCCTCCACTTT. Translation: CASSGQGADSPLHF.

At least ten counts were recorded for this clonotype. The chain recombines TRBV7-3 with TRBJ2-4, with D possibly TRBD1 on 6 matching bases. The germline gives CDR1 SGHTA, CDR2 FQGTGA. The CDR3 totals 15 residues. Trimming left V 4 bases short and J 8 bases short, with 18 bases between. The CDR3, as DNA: TGTGCCAGCAGCTCGGGTGGACAGTTTGGGGACATTCAGTACTTC. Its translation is CASSSGGQFGDIQYF.

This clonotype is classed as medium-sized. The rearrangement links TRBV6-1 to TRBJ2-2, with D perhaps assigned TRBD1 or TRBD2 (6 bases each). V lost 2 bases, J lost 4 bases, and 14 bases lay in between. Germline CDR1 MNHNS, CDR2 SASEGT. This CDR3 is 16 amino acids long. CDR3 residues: CASSEWVEGGTGELFF. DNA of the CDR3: TGTGCCAGCAGTGAATGGGTGGAGGGGGGCACCGGGGAGCTGTTTTTT.

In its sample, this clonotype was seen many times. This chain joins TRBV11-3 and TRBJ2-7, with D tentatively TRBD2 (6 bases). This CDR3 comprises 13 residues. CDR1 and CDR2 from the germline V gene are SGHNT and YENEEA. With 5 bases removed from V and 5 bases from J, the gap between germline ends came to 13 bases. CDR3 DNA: TGTGCCAGCAGCGCAAGCGGAGGGGACGAGCAGTACTTC. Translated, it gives CASSASGGDEQYF.

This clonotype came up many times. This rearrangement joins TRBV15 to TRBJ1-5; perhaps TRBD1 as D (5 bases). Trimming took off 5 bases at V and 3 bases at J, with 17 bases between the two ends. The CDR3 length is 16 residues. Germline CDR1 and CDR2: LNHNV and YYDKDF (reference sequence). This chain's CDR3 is CATSPLGRTSNQPQHF. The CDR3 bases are TGTGCCACCAGCCCCCTGGGGCGGACTTCCAATCAGCCCCAGCATTTT.

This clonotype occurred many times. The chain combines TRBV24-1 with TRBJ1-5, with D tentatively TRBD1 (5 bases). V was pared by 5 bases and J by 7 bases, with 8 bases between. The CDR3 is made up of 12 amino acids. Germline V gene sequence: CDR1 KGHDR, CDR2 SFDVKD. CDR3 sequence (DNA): TGTGCCACCAGTGTGGGGGACCAGCCCCAGCATTTT. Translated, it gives CATSVGDQPQHF.

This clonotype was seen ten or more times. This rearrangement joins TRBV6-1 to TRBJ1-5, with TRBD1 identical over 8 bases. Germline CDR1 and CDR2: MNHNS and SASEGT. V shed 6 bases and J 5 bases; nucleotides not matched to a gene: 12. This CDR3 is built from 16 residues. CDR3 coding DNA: TGTGCCAGCAGACCTCGAGGGCAGGGGGCCTATCAGCCCCAGCATTTT. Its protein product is CASRPRGQGAYQPQHF.

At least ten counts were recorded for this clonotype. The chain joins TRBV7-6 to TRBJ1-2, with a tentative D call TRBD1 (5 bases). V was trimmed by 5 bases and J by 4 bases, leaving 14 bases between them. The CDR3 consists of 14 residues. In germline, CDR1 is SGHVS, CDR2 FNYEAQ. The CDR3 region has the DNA TGTGCCAGCAGCCTGCAATACAGGAGCTATGGCTACACCTTC. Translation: CASSLQYRSYGYTF.

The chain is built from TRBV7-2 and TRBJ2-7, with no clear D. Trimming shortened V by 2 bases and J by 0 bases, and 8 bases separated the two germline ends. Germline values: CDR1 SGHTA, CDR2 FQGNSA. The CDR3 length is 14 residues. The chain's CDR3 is CASSLRYSSYEQYF. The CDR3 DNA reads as TGTGCCAGCAGCTTAAGGTACAGCTCCTACGAGCAGTACTTC.

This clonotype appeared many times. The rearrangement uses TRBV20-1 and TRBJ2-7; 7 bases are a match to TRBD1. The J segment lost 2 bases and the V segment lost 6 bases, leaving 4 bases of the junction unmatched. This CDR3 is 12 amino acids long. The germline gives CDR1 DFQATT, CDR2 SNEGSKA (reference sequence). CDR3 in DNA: TGCAGTGCGACAGGGCACCCCTACGAGCAGTACTTC. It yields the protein CSATGHPYEQYF.

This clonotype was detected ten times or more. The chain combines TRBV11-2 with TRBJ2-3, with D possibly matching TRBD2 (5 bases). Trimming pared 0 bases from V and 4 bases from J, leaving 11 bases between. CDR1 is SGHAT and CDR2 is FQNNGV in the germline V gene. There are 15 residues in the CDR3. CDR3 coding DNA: TGTGCCAGCAGCTTAGATCCGGGGAAGGCAGATACGCAGTATTTT. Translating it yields CASSLDPGKADTQYF.

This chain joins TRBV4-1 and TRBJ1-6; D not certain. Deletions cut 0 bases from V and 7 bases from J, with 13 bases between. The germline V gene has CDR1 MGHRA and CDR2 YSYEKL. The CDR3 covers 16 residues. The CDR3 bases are TGCGCCAGCAGCCAAGAAGGGCAGGCTGGGAATTCACCCCTCCACTTT. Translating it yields CASSQEGQAGNSPLHF.

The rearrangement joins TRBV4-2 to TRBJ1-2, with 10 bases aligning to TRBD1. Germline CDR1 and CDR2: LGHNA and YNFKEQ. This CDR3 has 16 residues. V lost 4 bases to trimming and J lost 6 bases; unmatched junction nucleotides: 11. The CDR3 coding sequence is TGTGCCAGCAGCCGCATGGGAACCGGGACAGGGGATGGCTACACCTTC. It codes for CASSRMGTGTGDGYTF.